These 2 T cell receptor beta chains originate from one sample sequenced in a study of blood T cell repertoires in COVID-19. Sequencing was performed with immunoSEQ multiplex PCR; in TCRdb, only in-frame clones are kept and a portion is missing. The sample includes about 140,000 clones, approximately 80% seen only once; the top ten take 6% to 7.5%. Sequenced sample: peripheral blood. Receptors were obtained from a human donor in a cohort sampled during active COVID-19.

This chain links TRBV2 with TRBJ2-2, with D tentatively TRBD1 (6 bases). Germline V gene lookup returns CDR1 SNHLY and CDR2 FYNNEI. V lost 4 bases and J 1 base, leaving 10 bases between the germline ends. There are 15 residues in the CDR3. The CDR3 protein is CASSGTTGNTGELFF. The CDR3 DNA sequence: TGTGCCAGCAGTGGGACGACAGGGAACACCGGGGAGCTGTTTTTT. The full variable domain, in which reference TRBV2 and TRBJ2-2 provide the parts outside the CDR3, is EPEVTQTPSHQVTQMGQEVILRCVPISNHLYFYWYRQILGQKVEFLVSFYNNEISEKSEIFDDQFSVERPDGSNFTLKIRSTKLEDSAMYFCASSGTTGNTGELFFGEGSRLTVL.

This clone was found many times. This chain uses TRBV6-4 with TRBJ2-1; TRBD2 matches at 7 bases. V dropped 2 bases and J dropped 4; count of bases not matched to a gene: 5. CDR3 length equals 15 residues. The germline CDR1 and CDR2 sequences are MRHNA and SNTAGT. This CDR3 is CASSDTGGTYNEQFF. CDR3 nucleotide sequence: TGTGCCAGCAGTGACACGGGGGGAACATACAATGAGCAGTTCTTC.